This T cell receptor beta chain is drawn from a study of OX40 agonist ivuxolimab in advanced cancers. Repertoires were generated with immunoSEQ multiplex PCR, while TCRdb's copy carries only in-frame clones and drops some. The sample has roughly 62,000 clones, 86% seen once. The sequencing used CD4+ or CD8+ T cells sorted from blood, collected in a trial of the OX40 agonist ivuxolimab. The receptor's source is an adult with an advanced solid tumor such as melanoma, head and neck, liver or kidney cancer.

CDR3 nucleotides: TGTGCCATCAGTGACCGATCGAACACCGGGGAGCTGTTTTTT. It translates to CAISDRSNTGELFF. V gene TRBV10-3 combines with J gene TRBJ2-2; D not certain. CDR1 and CDR2 (germline): ENHRY, SYGVKD. V was cut by 3 bases and J by 0 bases, with 5 bases left in between. CDR3 length: 14 residues.